Following are 29 T cell receptor beta chains from one sample sequenced in a study of PD-1 blockade in classical Hodgkin lymphoma. Generated by immunoSEQ multiplex PCR, the TCRdb table keeps only in-frame clones and is missing some. The sample lists about 66,000 clones, 65% to 75% occurring once. Every one of the patients relapsed after autologous stem cell transplantation (brentuximab vedotin exposure was variable). Material: peripheral blood mononuclear cells (PBMCs), obtained before the second cycle of nivolumab. The origin of the receptors is a human donor with classical Hodgkin lymphoma.

The rearrangement links TRBV5-5 to TRBJ2-5, with TRBD1 identical over 11 bases. Germline V gives CDR1 SGHKS, CDR2 YYEKEE (reference sequence). The CDR3 totals 16 residues. V lost 1 base to trimming and J lost 1 base; unmatched junction nucleotides: 3. DNA of the CDR3: TGTGCCAGCAGCTTGTGGGGGACAGGGGGCCAAGAGACCCAGTACTTC. Translating it yields CASSLWGTGGQETQYF.

The V call is TRBV18, the J call TRBJ2-5; D is unclear. Germline V CDR1 and CDR2: KGHSH, LQKENI. V was shortened by 3 bases and J by 3 bases, with 5 bases between the two germline ends. The CDR3 has 12 residues. The CDR3 spells CASSPSKETQYF. DNA of the CDR3: TGTGCCAGCTCACCGAGTAAAGAGACCCAGTACTTC.

This clone was counted a few times. CDR3 in DNA: TGTGCCAGCAGCTTAGAGGACCTTTCACCCCTCCACTTT. Its protein is CASSLEDLSPLHF. This chain joins TRBV7-3 and TRBJ1-6; D is ambiguous. V was cut by 2 bases and J by 9 bases, with 8 bases left in between. From germline, CDR1 is SGHTA and CDR2 FQGTGA. This CDR3 is 13 amino acids long.

The rearrangement joins TRBV5-1 to TRBJ1-2; D is unclear. CDR3 length: 13 residues. Germline V CDR1 and CDR2: SGHRS, YFSETQ. Trimming took off 4 bases at V and 4 bases at J, with 11 bases between the two ends. CDR3: CASSAADTYGYTF. The CDR3 DNA reads as TGCGCCAGCAGCGCAGCTGATACCTATGGCTACACCTTC.

V gene TRBV7-3 combines with J gene TRBJ2-3; D is unclear. Trimming shortened V by 1 base and J by 3 bases, and 17 bases separated the two germline ends. Germline V gives CDR1 SGHTA, CDR2 FQGTGA. The CDR3 sequence is 17 residues long. The CDR3 is CASSLNSPGLETDTQYF. DNA of the CDR3: TGTGCCAGCAGCTTAAATAGCCCCGGCCTAGAAACAGATACGCAGTATTTT.

The CDR3 sequence is CASSYEQGYEQYF. As DNA, the CDR3 is TGTGCCAGCAGCTATGAACAGGGGTACGAGCAGTACTTC. This chain joins TRBV7-3 and TRBJ2-7; 7 bases map to TRBD1. V was pared by 4 bases and J by 4 bases, with 4 bases of the junction left unmatched. Germline CDR1 and CDR2: SGHTA and FQGTGA. The CDR3 sequence is 13 residues long.

The chain uses TRBV30 and TRBJ1-2, with D possibly TRBD1 on 6 matching bases. Germline assignment: CDR1 GTSNPN and CDR2 SVGIG (reference sequence). Trimming took off 2 bases at V and 8 bases at J, with 12 bases between the two ends. CDR3 length equals 12 residues. The CDR3 bases are TGTGCCTGGAGTCAACAGGGTGAAGGCTACACCTTC. Translating gives CAWSQQGEGYTF.

This clone was detected only a few times. The V gene is TRBV5-1, the J gene TRBJ1-1, with TRBD1 as a possible D gene (6 bases). Germline loops: CDR1 SGHRS, CDR2 YFSETQ. V was trimmed by 0 bases and J by 5 bases, leaving 17 bases between them. The CDR3 sequence is 16 residues long. The CDR3 coding sequence is TGCGCCAGCAGCTTGGTAGGTAGCGGGGGCTGGACTGAAGCTTTCTTT. It codes for CASSLVGSGGWTEAFF.

The chain combines TRBV12-5 with TRBJ2-3; TRBD2 is a possible D gene (5 bases). CDR3 length equals 16 residues. Trimming removed 6 bases from V and 0 bases from J, with 16 bases in between. Germline V gene data show CDR1 as LGHNT and CDR2 as FRNRAP. The CDR3 spells CASGPASPGSTDTQYF. In nucleotides, the CDR3 is TGTGCTAGTGGCCCAGCTAGCCCCGGAAGCACAGATACGCAGTATTTT.

This clone was recorded a few times. CDR3 coding DNA: TGTGCCAGCCCTGCGGGCTCGAGGGGTGAAAAACTGTTTTTT. Its protein product is CASPAGSRGEKLFF. The V and J genes are TRBV21-1 and TRBJ1-4. TRBV21-1 is a pseudogene. The CDR3 loop spans 14 amino acids.

The chain has TRBV29-1 and TRBJ2-1; possible D gene TRBD1, 5 bases. Trimming removed 3 bases from V and 0 bases from J, with 9 bases in between. Looked up from germline, CDR1 is SQVTM and CDR2 is ANQGSEA. The CDR3 sequence is 14 residues long. The CDR3 protein is CSVEGHNSYNEQFF. The CDR3 nucleotides are TGCAGCGTTGAGGGGCACAACTCCTACAATGAGCAGTTCTTC.

The rearrangement uses TRBV5-6 and TRBJ2-5; either TRBD1 or TRBD2 may fit D (5 bases each). CDR3 length: 15 residues. Germline CDR1 is SGHDT and CDR2 is YYEEEE. Trimming took 0 bases from V and 5 from J, leaving 14 bases between them. CDR3 residues: CASSLVFGGGETQYF. The CDR3 coding sequence is TGTGCCAGCAGCTTGGTTTTTGGGGGTGGGGAGACCCAGTACTTC. Based on the CDR3 plus reference TRBV5-6 and TRBJ2-5, the full variable domain is DAGVTQSPTHLIKTRGQQVTLRCSPKSGHDTVSWYQQALGQGPQFIFQYYEEEERQRGNFPDRFSGHQFPNYSSELNVNALLLGDSALYLCASSLVFGGGETQYFGPGTRLLVL.

The CDR3 region is CASSLAGSYSGNTIYF. CDR3 bases: TGCGCCAGCAGCTTGGCCGGGAGTTACTCTGGAAACACCATATATTTT. The chain uses TRBV5-1 and TRBJ1-3; D is unresolved. The V end was cut by 0 bases, the J end by 0 bases, with 10 bases between. Germline lookup yields CDR1 SGHRS and CDR2 YFSETQ. The length of the CDR3 is 16 residues.

The count of this clone is one. The CDR3 spells CASSPRGTYSGELFF. The CDR3 bases are TGTGCCAGCAGCCCCAGGGGGACATACAGCGGGGAGCTGTTTTTT. The chain is built from TRBV13 and TRBJ2-2; 7 bases agree with TRBD1. This CDR3 is built from 15 residues. J was trimmed by 7 bases and V by 5 bases; bases with no gene match: 10. Per germline, CDR1 PRHDT and CDR2 FYEKMQ (reference sequence).

This clone was counted once. This chain links TRBV29-1 with TRBJ2-1, with 7 nucleotides matching TRBD1. CDR1 SQVTM and CDR2 ANQGSEA come from the germline V gene. After removal of 3 bases from V and 0 bases from J, the junction contained 5 bases not matched to a gene. This CDR3 comprises 15 residues. CDR3 in DNA: TGCAGCGTTGATTCCCCAGGGGGCTCCTACAATGAGCAGTTCTTC. Translating it yields CSVDSPGGSYNEQFF.

This chain joins TRBV28 and TRBJ1-6; possibly TRBD1 for D (6 bases). The CDR3 is 17 residues long. Germline loops: CDR1 MDHEN, CDR2 SYDVKM. V was shortened by 7 bases and J by 1 base, with 17 bases between the two germline ends. For the CDR3, the DNA is TGTGCCAGCATGACCCTAGGACAGCGTTCCTATAATTCACCCCTCCACTTT. It codes for CASMTLGQRSYNSPLHF.

The V call is TRBV11-2, the J call TRBJ2-3, with 9 bases matching TRBD2. J lost 4 bases, V lost 5 bases, and 7 bases had no gene match. Germline CDR1 and CDR2: SGHAT and FQNNGV. This CDR3 contains 15 residues. CDR3 sequence: CASSGAGGGADTQYF. CDR3 in DNA: TGTGCCAGCAGCGGAGCGGGAGGAGGGGCAGATACGCAGTATTTT.

The CDR3, as DNA: TGTGCCAGCAGCTTAGATCCTTTTCGCGGGAGGGCTAAAAACATTCAGTACTTC. Protein product: CASSLDPFRGRAKNIQYF. The chain couples TRBV11-2 to TRBJ2-4; the match to TRBD2 covers 9 bases. This CDR3 is 18 amino acids long. The trim removed 0 bases at V and 4 bases at J, leaving 10 bases unmatched. CDR1 is SGHAT and CDR2 is FQNNGV in the germline V gene.

This clone was observed a handful of times. The chain employs TRBV2 and TRBJ1-1; unclear D gene. The V end was cut by 6 bases, the J end by 0 bases, with 8 bases between. CDR3 size: 13 residues. Germline values: CDR1 SNHLY, CDR2 FYNNEI. For the CDR3, the DNA is TGTGCCAGCAGCGCGGGCGTGAACACTGAAGCTTTCTTT. It is translated as CASSAGVNTEAFF. The full variable domain, in which reference TRBV2 and TRBJ1-1 provide the parts outside the CDR3, is EPEVTQTPSHQVTQMGQEVILRCVPISNHLYFYWYRQILGQKVEFLVSFYNNEISEKSEIFDDQFSVERPDGSNFTLKIRSTKLEDSAMYFCASSAGVNTEAFFGQGTRLTVV.

There are a few counts of this clone. In the same sample, other DNA sequences code for this CDR3. CDR3 protein: CASSMRSRVNEKLFF. Written as DNA, the CDR3 is TGTGCCAGTAGTATGAGGAGTAGGGTTAATGAAAAACTGTTTTTT. The chain joins TRBV19 to TRBJ1-4; D uncertain. The V end lost 3 bases, the J end lost 4 bases, and 12 bases lay between the germline ends. The germline CDR1 and CDR2 sequences are LNHDA and SQIVND (reference sequence). The CDR3 spans 15 residues.

This clone was picked up many times. This rearrangement joins TRBV2 to TRBJ2-3; 9 nucleotides match TRBD2. The germline CDR1 and CDR2 sequences are SNHLY and FYNNEI. The junction had 8 bases not matched to a gene; V was cut back by 4 bases and J by 3 bases. The CDR3 totals 16 residues. The CDR3 region is CASSVRVAGDTDTQYF. The CDR3 DNA reads as TGTGCCAGCAGTGTAAGAGTAGCGGGGGATACAGATACGCAGTATTTT. The variable domain in full, completed from reference TRBV2 and TRBJ2-3, reads EPEVTQTPSHQVTQMGQEVILRCVPISNHLYFYWYRQILGQKVEFLVSFYNNEISEKSEIFDDQFSVERPDGSNFTLKIRSTKLEDSAMYFCASSVRVAGDTDTQYFGPGTRLTVL.

This clone has a single count. The gene calls are TRBV28 and TRBJ2-2; TRBD2 matches 7 bases. Germline values: CDR1 MDHEN, CDR2 SYDVKM. The CDR3 totals 17 residues. Trimming cost V 5 bases and J 8 bases; bases outside gene matches: 17. The CDR3 nucleotides read TGTGCCAGCAGTCCCCCCGGCGGGAGTCTGGTTGGGGGGGAGCTGTTTTTT. It encodes CASSPPGGSLVGGELFF.

V and J are TRBV7-8 and TRBJ2-7, with D perhaps TRBD1 (5 bases). This CDR3 has 13 amino acids. Per the germline V gene, CDR1 is SGHVS and CDR2 is FQNEAQ. Trimming removed 2 bases at V and 6 bases at J, with 11 bases between. The CDR3 here is CASSLRQSGEQYF. Here the CDR3 DNA reads TGTGCCAGCAGCTTACGACAGTCTGGCGAGCAGTACTTC. Together with reference TRBV7-8 and TRBJ2-7, the CDR3 gives the full variable domain: GAGVSQSPRYKVAKRGQDVALRCDPISGHVSLFWYQQALGQGPEFLTYFQNEAQLDKSGLPSDRFFAERPEGSVSTLKIQRTQQEDSAVYLCASSLRQSGEQYFGPGTRLTVT.

This chain uses TRBV5-1 with TRBJ2-2, with D possibly matching TRBD1 (5 bases). The germline V gene encodes CDR1 SGHRS and CDR2 YFSETQ. This CDR3 comprises 15 residues. V shed 2 bases and J shed 7 bases, with 15 bases lying between them. DNA of the CDR3: TGCGCCAGCAGCTTCGGGCAGGGCGGCGGCGGGGAGCTGTTTTTT. Residues: CASSFGQGGGGELFF.

In nucleotides, the CDR3 is TGCAGCGCCACAGACGCACTTCGCACAGATACGCAGTATTTT. Translation gives CSATDALRTDTQYF. This sequence joins TRBV29-1 and TRBJ2-3; no definite D call. The CDR3 has 14 amino acids. The V and J ends lost 7 bases and 1 base respectively, with 15 bases between them. The germline V gene encodes CDR1 SQVTM and CDR2 ANQGSEA.

V gene TRBV30 combines with J gene TRBJ1-2; possible D gene TRBD1, 5 bases. The CDR3 is 13 amino acids. The germline V gene encodes CDR1 GTSNPN and CDR2 SVGIG (reference sequence). V was pared by 1 base and J by 4 bases, with 10 bases between. The chain's CDR3 is CAWSAGSIYGYTF. In DNA, the CDR3 is TGTGCCTGGAGTGCAGGGTCGATCTATGGCTACACCTTC.

The chain joins TRBV10-3 to TRBJ1-1; D ambiguous. Between the trimmed V and J ends, which lost 3 bases and 3 bases, there was a span of 11 bases. The germline V gene has CDR1 ENHRY and CDR2 SYGVKD. The CDR3 length is 14 residues. CDR3 nucleotide sequence: TGTGCCATCAGTGAACTGCGTTCGGACACTGAAGCTTTCTTT. Amino acids: CAISELRSDTEAFF.

The V call is TRBV10-3, the J call TRBJ2-1, with D tentatively TRBD1 (6 bases). This CDR3 is 16 amino acids long. V was shortened by 5 bases and J by 0 bases, with 14 bases between the two germline ends. Germline V lookup: CDR1 ENHRY, CDR2 SYGVKD. The CDR3 region has the DNA TGTGCCATCAGTCCCCAAACAGGGATCTCCTACAATGAGCAGTTCTTC. Protein: CAISPQTGISYNEQFF.

This clone was seen a single time. The chain uses TRBV19 and TRBJ1-1, with a weak D call TRBD1 (6 bases). The CDR3 sequence is 15 residues long. Germline CDR1 and CDR2: LNHDA and SQIVND (reference sequence). V lost 4 bases, J lost 6 bases, and 18 bases lay in between. This CDR3 reads CASSTNSGTTAEAFF. Written as DNA, the CDR3 is TGTGCCAGTAGTACAAACTCCGGGACAACCGCTGAAGCTTTCTTT.